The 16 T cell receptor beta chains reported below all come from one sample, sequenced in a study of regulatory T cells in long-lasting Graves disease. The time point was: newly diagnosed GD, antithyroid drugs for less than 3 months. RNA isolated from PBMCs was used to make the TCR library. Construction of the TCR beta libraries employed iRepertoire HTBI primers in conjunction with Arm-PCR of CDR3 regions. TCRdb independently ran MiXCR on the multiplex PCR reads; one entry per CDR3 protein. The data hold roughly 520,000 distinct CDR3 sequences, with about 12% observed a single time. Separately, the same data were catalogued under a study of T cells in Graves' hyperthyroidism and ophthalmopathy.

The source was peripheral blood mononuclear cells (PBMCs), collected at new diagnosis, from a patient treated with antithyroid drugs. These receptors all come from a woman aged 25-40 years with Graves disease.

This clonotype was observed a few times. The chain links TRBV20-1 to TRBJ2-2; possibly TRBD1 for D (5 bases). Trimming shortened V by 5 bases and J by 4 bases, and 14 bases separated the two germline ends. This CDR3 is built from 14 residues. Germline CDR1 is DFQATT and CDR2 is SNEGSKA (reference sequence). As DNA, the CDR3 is TGCAGTGCTCTTTTTGGGGCCGGCACCGGGGAGCTGTTTTTT. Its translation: CSALFGAGTGELFF.

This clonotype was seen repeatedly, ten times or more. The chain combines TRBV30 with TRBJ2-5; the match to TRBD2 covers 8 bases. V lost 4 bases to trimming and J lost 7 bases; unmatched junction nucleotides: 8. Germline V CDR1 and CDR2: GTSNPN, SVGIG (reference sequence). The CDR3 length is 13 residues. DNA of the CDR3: TGTGCCTGGAAGGGAAGCGGGAGAGGGACCCAGTACTTC. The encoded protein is CAWKGSGRGTQYF.

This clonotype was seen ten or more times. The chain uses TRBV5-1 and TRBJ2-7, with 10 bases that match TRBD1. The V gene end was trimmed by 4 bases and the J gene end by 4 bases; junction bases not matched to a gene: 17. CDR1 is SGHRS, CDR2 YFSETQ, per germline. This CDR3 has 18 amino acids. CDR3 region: CASSLYRIDRGLTYEQYF. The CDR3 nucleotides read TGCGCCAGCAGCCTTTACAGGATTGACAGGGGGCTTACTTACGAGCAGTACTTC.

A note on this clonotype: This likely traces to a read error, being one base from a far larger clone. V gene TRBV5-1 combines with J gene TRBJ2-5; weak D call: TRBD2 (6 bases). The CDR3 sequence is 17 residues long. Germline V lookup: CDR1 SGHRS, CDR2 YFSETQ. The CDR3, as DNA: TGTGCCAGCAGCTCCGATCCGACCGGGAGATCACAAGAGACCCAGTACTTC. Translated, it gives CASSSDPTGRSQETQYF.

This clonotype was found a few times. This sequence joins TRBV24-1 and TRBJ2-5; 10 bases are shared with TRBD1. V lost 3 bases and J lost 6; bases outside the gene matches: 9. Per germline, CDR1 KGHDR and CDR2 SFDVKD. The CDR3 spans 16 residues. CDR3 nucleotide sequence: TGTGCCACCAGTGATCCCCAAGGACAGGGGGATAAGACCCAGTACTTC. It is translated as CATSDPQGQGDKTQYF.

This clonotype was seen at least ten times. The CDR3 here is CASSWASYGYTF. CDR3 coding DNA: TGTGCCAGCAGTTGGGCTTCCTATGGCTACACCTTC. V usage is TRBV2 and J usage is TRBJ1-2; D call uncertain. V shed 5 bases and J shed 4 bases, with 8 bases lying between them. Germline assignment: CDR1 SNHLY and CDR2 FYNNEI. CDR3 size: 12 residues.

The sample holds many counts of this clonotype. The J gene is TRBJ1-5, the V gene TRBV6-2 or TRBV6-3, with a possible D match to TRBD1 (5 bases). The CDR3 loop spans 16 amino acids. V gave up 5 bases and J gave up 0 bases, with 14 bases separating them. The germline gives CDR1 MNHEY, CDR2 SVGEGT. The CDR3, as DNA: TGTGCCAGCAGTGAATCGACAGCGTATAGCAATCAGCCCCAGCATTTT. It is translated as CASSESTAYSNQPQHF.

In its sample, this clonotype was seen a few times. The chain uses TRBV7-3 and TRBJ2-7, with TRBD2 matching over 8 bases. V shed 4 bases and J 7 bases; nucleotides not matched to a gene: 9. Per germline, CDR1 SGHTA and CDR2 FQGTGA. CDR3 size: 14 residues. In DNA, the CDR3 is TGTGCCAGCAGCTCCATAGCGGGAACCGGGGAGCAGTACTTC. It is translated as CASSSIAGTGEQYF.

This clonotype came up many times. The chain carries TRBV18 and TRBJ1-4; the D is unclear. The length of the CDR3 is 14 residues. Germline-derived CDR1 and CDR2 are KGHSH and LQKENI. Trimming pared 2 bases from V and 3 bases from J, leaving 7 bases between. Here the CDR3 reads CASSPIPANEKLFF. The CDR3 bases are TGTGCCAGCTCACCAATACCGGCTAATGAAAAACTGTTTTTT. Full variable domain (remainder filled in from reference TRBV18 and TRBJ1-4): NAGVMQNPRHLVRRRGQEARLRCSPMKGHSHVYWYRQLPEEGLKFMVYLQKENIIDESGMPKERFSAEFPKEGPSILRIQQVVRGDSAAYFCASSPIPANEKLFFGSGTQLSVL.

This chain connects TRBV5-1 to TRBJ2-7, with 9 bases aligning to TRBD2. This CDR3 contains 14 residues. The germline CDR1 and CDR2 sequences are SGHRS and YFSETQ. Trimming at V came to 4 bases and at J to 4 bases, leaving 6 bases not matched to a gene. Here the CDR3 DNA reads TGCGCCAGCAGCCCCAGCGGGAGGCGGTACGAGCAGTACTTC. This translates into CASSPSGRRYEQYF.

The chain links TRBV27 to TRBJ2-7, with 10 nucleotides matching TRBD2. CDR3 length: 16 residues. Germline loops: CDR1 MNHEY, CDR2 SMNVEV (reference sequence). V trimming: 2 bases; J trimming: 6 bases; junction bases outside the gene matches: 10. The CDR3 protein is CASSLLAGVYQGEQYF. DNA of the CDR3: TGTGCCAGCAGTTTACTAGCGGGGGTTTACCAGGGCGAGCAGTACTTC.

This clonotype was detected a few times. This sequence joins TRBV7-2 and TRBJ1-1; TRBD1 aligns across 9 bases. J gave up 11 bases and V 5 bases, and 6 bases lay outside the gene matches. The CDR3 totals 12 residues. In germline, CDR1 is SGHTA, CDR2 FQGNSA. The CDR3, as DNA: TGTGCCAGCAGCCAAAACAGGGGGCCGGCTTTCTTT. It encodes CASSQNRGPAFF.

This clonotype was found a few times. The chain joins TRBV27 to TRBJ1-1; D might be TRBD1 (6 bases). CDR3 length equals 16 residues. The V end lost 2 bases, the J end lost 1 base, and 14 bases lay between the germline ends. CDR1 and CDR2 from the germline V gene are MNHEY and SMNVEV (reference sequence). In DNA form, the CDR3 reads TGTGCCAGCAGTTTACGGCCGACAGGAGGGAACACTGAAGCTTTCTTT. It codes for CASSLRPTGGNTEAFF.

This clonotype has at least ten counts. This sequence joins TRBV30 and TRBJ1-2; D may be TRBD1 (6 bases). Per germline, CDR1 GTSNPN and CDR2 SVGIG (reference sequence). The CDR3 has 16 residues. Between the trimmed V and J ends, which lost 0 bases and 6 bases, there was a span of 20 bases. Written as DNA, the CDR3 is TGTGCCTGGAGTGTATATGGGCAGGTCGGGGGCCATGGCTACACCTTC. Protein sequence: CAWSVYGQVGGHGYTF.

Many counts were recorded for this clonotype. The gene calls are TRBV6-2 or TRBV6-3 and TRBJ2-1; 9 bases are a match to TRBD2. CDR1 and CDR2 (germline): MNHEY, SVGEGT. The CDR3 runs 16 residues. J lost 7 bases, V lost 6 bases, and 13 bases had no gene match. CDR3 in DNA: TGTGCCAGCAGGCGATCTAGCGGGATATTGTTAAATGAGCAGTTCTTC. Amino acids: CASRRSSGILLNEQFF.

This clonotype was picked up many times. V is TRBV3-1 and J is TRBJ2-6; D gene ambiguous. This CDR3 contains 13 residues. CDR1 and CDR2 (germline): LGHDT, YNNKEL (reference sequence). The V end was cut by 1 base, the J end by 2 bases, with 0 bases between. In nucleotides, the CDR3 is TGTGCCAGCAGCCAAGCTGGGGCCAACGTCCTGACTTTC. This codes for CASSQAGANVLTF.